These T cell receptor beta chains were read from a single sample in a study of T-cell memory formation after mild COVID-19. TCRdb reprocessed the 5' RACE reads with MiXCR, giving one entry per CDR3 protein. The sample lists about 350,000 distinct CDR3 sequences, roughly 15% occurring once. Material for sequencing was PBMCs or a T cell subset sorted from them (not recorded which). The receptors were sampled from a man between 18 and 35 years old who had mild COVID-19 (a few samples of this study predate the infection). Cell type and time point are not known. CDR3s include the opening cysteine and the closing phenylalanine or tryptophan. Fields, in order: V gene, clone size, D gene, J gene, CDR3 protein, CDR3 DNA. The D gene is left open where the match is weak. Only some rows state a clone size, as once, few, many or a class for expanded clones.

>TRBV2|many|NA|TRBJ2-1
CASVTGTSNEQFF
TGTGCCAGCGTGACCGGGACCTCCAATGAGCAGTTCTTC
>TRBV12-3/TRBV12-4|few|TRBD2|TRBJ2-5
CASSQPGLANKETQYF
TGTGCCAGCAGCCAACCGGGACTAGCGAACAAGGAGACCCAGTACTTC
>TRBV18|few|NA|TRBJ2-5
CASSPSSPPHETQYF
TGTGCCAGCTCACCTTCTTCACCCCCTCACGAGACCCAGTACTTC
>TRBV7-9|NA|TRBD2|TRBJ2-1
CASSKGLAVLNEQFF
TGTGCCAGCAGCAAGGGACTAGCGGTACTCAATGAGCAGTTCTTC
>TRBV5-1|many|NA|TRBJ2-5
CASSLAVGEGETQYF
TGCGCCAGCAGCTTGGCAGTCGGTGAGGGAGAGACCCAGTACTTC
>TRBV7-9|few|TRBD1|TRBJ2-2
CASSLDTGTGGTGELFF
TGTGCCAGCAGCTTAGATACCGGGACAGGGGGAACCGGGGAGCTGTTTTTT
>TRBV2|NA|NA|TRBJ1-1
CASSGGALEEAFF
TGTGCCAGCAGTGGGGGCGCCTTAGAAGAAGCTTTCTTT
>TRBV3-1|NA|NA|TRBJ2-3
CASSHDGRRHTQYF
TGTGCCAGCAGCCACGATGGACGACGGCATACGCAGTATTTT
>TRBV27|once|TRBD1|TRBJ1-2
CASSPDRDPEANYGYTF
TGTGCCAGCAGTCCTGACAGGGACCCTGAGGCTAACTATGGCTACACCTTC
>TRBV5-1|NA|TRBD1|TRBJ1-1
CASRIGTGMNTEAFF
TGCGCCAGCCGAATCGGGACAGGGATGAACACTGAAGCTTTCTTT
>TRBV7-9|few|NA|TRBJ2-4
CASSFGSGHRGGVPSQGIQYF
TGTGCCAGCAGCTTTGGATCCGGCCACAGGGGCGGGGTACCGTCGCAGGGCATTCAGTACTTC
>TRBV7-8|few|NA|TRBJ2-1
CASSLKVRQTYNEQFF
TGTGCCAGCAGCTTAAAAGTCCGGCAGACCTACAATGAGCAGTTCTTC
>TRBV7-3|many|TRBD2|TRBJ2-5
CASSATSTGGAETQYF
TGTGCCAGCAGCGCCACTTCTACGGGGGGGGCTGAGACCCAGTACTTC
>TRBV4-1|NA|NA|TRBJ2-7
CASSQVGALHNSYEQYF
TGCGCCAGCAGCCAAGTTGGGGCCCTCCACAACTCCTACGAGCAGTACTTC
>TRBV3-1|NA|NA|TRBJ2-5
CASSLPGSETQYF
TGTGCCAGCAGCCTTCCGGGGAGCGAGACCCAGTACTTC
>TRBV30|few|NA|TRBJ1-2
CAWSDTGRGYTF
TGTGCCTGGAGTGACACAGGGAGAGGCTACACCTTC
>TRBV15|few|NA|TRBJ1-1
CATSSPGELNTEAFF
TGTGCCACCAGCAGCCCCGGGGAGCTGAACACTGAAGCTTTCTTT
>TRBV12-3/TRBV12-4|once|NA|TRBJ1-1
CASSTGDWKTEAFF
TGTGCCAGCAGTACTGGCGACTGGAAGACTGAAGCTTTCTTT
>TRBV7-2|few|TRBD2|TRBJ2-7
CASSLDLLGGGEQYF
TGTGCCAGCAGCTTAGACCTTCTCGGGGGGGGCGAGCAGTACTTC
>TRBV5-1|NA|NA|TRBJ2-3
CASSSAGRTSTDTQYF
TGCGCCAGCAGCTCTGCCGGGCGGACTAGCACAGATACGCAGTATTTT
>TRBV6-1|NA|NA|TRBJ2-3
CASSEPGDSTDTQYF
TGTGCCAGCAGCGAACCGGGGGACTCCACAGATACGCAGTATTTT
>TRBV7-9|few|NA|TRBJ2-1
CASSLSKEQFF
TGTGCCAGCAGCCTGAGTAAAGAGCAGTTCTTC